One T cell receptor (beta chain) is described in this entry. Antigen unknown. The data originate from a study of cytomegalovirus exposure and HLA in healthy donors. Study-wide results and limits: In most subjects, TCR beta sequences reportedly gave accurate predictions of HLA-A and HLA-B alleles.

Healthy bone marrow donors made up the cohort. PCR used 60 Vbeta primers and 13 Jbeta primers. The data were produced by immunoSEQ multiplex PCR, yet TCRdb's version contains in-frame clones alone and is incomplete. The sample consists of more than 85,000 clones, around 68% of them appearing once. Germline V gene data show CDR1 as MGHDK and CDR2 as SYGVNS. V lost 6 bases, J lost 7 bases, and 16 bases lay in between. This CDR3 contains 14 residues. The J gene is TRBJ1-5, the V gene TRBV25-1; possibly TRBD1 for D (5 bases). Sequencing was performed on PBMCs. The sequence came from a female donor in good health and CMV-seronegative. Written as DNA, the CDR3 is TGTGCCAGCAGCCCCGCATATCAGGGACAGCCCCAGCATTTT. Its protein product is CASSPAYQGQPQHF. Complete variable domain (other parts from reference TRBV25-1 and TRBJ1-5): EADIYQTPRYLVIGTGKKITLECSQTMGHDKMYWYQQDPGMELHLIHYSYGVNSTEKGDLSSESTVSRIRTEHFPLTLESARPSHTSQYLCASSPAYQGQPQHFGDGTRLSIL.